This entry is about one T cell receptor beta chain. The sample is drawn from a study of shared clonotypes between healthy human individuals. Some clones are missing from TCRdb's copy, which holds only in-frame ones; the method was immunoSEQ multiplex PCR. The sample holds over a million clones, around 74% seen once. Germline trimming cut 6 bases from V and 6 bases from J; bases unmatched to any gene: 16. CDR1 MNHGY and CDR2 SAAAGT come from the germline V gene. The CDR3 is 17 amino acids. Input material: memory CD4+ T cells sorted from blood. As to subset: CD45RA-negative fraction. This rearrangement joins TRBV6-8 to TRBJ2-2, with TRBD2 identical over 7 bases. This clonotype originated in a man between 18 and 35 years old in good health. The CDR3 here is CASSFKRGPGRAGELFF. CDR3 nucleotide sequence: TGTGCCAGCAGCTTTAAGCGGGGCCCGGGTCGGGCCGGGGAGCTGTTTTTT.